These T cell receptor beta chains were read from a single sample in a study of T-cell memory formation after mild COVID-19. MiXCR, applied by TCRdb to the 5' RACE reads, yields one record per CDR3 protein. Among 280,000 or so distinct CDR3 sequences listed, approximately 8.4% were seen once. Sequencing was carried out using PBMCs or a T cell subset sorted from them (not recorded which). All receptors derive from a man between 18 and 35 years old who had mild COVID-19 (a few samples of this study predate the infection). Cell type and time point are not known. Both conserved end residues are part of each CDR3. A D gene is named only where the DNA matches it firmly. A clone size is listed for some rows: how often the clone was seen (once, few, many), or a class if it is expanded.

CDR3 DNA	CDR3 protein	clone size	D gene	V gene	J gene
TGCAGTGCTAGATCTGAGGAGTCAAGCGGGGGCCAAACAGATACGCAGTATTTT	CSARSEESSGGQTDTQYF	.	TRBD2	TRBV20-1	TRBJ2-3
TGCGCCAGCAGCCAAGACTTCCCGGGACGTAACTACAATGAGCAGTTCTTC	CASSQDFPGRNYNEQFF	many	.	TRBV4-3	TRBJ2-1
TGTGCCAGCTCACCACCGGTGGGTGAAAAACTGTTTTTT	CASSPPVGEKLFF	.	.	TRBV18	TRBJ1-4
TGCGCCAGCAGGGGTGTTGGAAACACCATATATTTT	CASRGVGNTIYF	.	.	TRBV5-1	TRBJ1-3
TGCGCCAGCAGCTTGCAGGGGGCCGGGGAGGAGCTGTTTTTT	CASSLQGAGEELFF	once	TRBD1	TRBV5-1	TRBJ2-2
TGTGCCATCAGTGGCACAGGGGCGGTCACTGAAGCTTTCTTT	CAISGTGAVTEAFF	.	TRBD1	TRBV10-3	TRBJ1-1
TGCGCCAGCAGCTCCGGACTGGTGGGGGGGGATACGCAGTATTTT	CASSSGLVGGDTQYF	few	TRBD2	TRBV5-1	TRBJ2-3
TGTGCCAGCAGCCATATGGTCGGAAACACCATATATTTT	CASSHMVGNTIYF	many	.	TRBV3-1	TRBJ1-3
TGTAGTGGGGGAGACCTGAACACCGGGGAGCTGTTTTTT	CSGGDLNTGELFF	.	.	TRBV7-2	TRBJ2-2
TGCGCCAGCAGCCCCGTTTCGGGAACTAGCGGGGTTAGGGGCACAGATACGCAGTATTTT	CASSPVSGTSGVRGTDTQYF	many	TRBD2	TRBV4-3	TRBJ2-3
TGTGCCAGCAGCTTGGACGTCAGGGCGGGCACCGGGGAGCTGTTTTTT	CASSLDVRAGTGELFF	.	.	TRBV5-6	TRBJ2-2
TGCGCCAGCAGCAACGACAGATTCACTGAAGCTTTCTTT	CASSNDRFTEAFF	few	.	TRBV5-1	TRBJ1-1
TGTGCCAGCAGCTACCGAGGGACAGGGAATCAGCCCCAGCATTTT	CASSYRGTGNQPQHF	many	TRBD1	TRBV6-5	TRBJ1-5
TGTGCCAGCAGCCCTAGACGAGACACTGAAGCTTTCTTT	CASSPRRDTEAFF	many	.	TRBV7-9	TRBJ1-1
TGTGCCAGCAGCCAAGAGGTCAGGAACATCTACAATGAGCAGTTCTTC	CASSQEVRNIYNEQFF	.	.	TRBV4-2	TRBJ2-1
TGTGCCAGCAGCTTAGGGATCTCACTCACAGATACGCAGTATTTT	CASSLGISLTDTQYF	few	.	TRBV7-8	TRBJ2-3
TGTGCCAGCAGCGTAGTAGCAGATGAGCAGTTCTTC	CASSVVADEQFF	few	.	TRBV9	TRBJ2-1
TGTGCCAGCAGTACACTAGTTAGCACAGATACGCAGTATTTT	CASSTLVSTDTQYF	few	.	TRBV14	TRBJ2-3
TGTGCCAGGGAGGAGGAGGTGGGGTACGAGCAGTACTTC	CAREEEVGYEQYF	few	.	TRBV12-3/TRBV12-4	TRBJ2-7
TGTGCCAGCAGACCGGGACAGGGGGCAAATACGCAGTATTTT	CASRPGQGANTQYF	.	TRBD1	TRBV28	TRBJ2-3
TGTGCCAGCAGTGTACGGGATACGCAGTATTTT	CASSVRDTQYF	many	.	TRBV25-1	TRBJ2-3
TGTGCCAGCAGCCAGGGAGATGGGGAGTACTTC	CASSQGDGEYF	.	.	TRBV6-2/TRBV6-3	TRBJ2-7
TGTGCCAGCAGCTCGACAGAGGCAGGGGGCACTGAAGCTTTCTTT	CASSSTEAGGTEAFF	few	TRBD1	TRBV7-8	TRBJ1-1
TGTGCCAGCAGCGTAGGCGGGGATGTCGGGGAGCTGTTTTTT	CASSVGGDVGELFF	.	.	TRBV9	TRBJ2-2
TGCGCCAGCAGCTTAGAGGGGGCGGAATACAATGAGCAGTTCTTC	CASSLEGAEYNEQFF	.	TRBD1	TRBV5-1	TRBJ2-1
TGTGCCAGCAACGACAGGGGATTTGGAAACACCATATATTTT	CASNDRGFGNTIYF	.	TRBD1	TRBV6-2/TRBV6-3	TRBJ1-3
TGTGCCAGCAGTTTGCCTCCCCGGGGGGATACGCAGTATTTT	CASSLPPRGDTQYF	.	.	TRBV28	TRBJ2-3
TGCGCCAGCAGCCCGTCGGGCGGGGGGGCCACCGGGGAGCTGTTTTTT	CASSPSGGGATGELFF	.	TRBD2	TRBV4-3	TRBJ2-2
TGTGCCAGCGCCAGGTGGCTAGCGGGGGGCCTAGGCACAGATACGCAGTATTTT	CASARWLAGGLGTDTQYF	many	TRBD2	TRBV5-6	TRBJ2-3
TGCGCCAGCAGCTTCGAAGGGACTGGAAACACCATATATTTT	CASSFEGTGNTIYF	few	.	TRBV5-1	TRBJ1-3
TGCGCCAGCAGCGTAAGAGAAGGGACCGATGGCTACACCTTC	CASSVREGTDGYTF	.	.	TRBV5-1	TRBJ1-2
TGCAGCGTTGACGGGGAGAACACTGAAGCTTTCTTT	CSVDGENTEAFF	.	.	TRBV29-1	TRBJ1-1
TGTGCCAGCATTCCGGGGGACAGGGGATACACTGAAGCTTTCTTT	CASIPGDRGYTEAFF	few	TRBD1	TRBV5-5	TRBJ1-1
TGCAGTGCTAGCGGACAGGACCGGGCTGGCTACACCTTC	CSASGQDRAGYTF	.	TRBD1	TRBV20-1	TRBJ1-2
TGTGCCAGCAGAACAGGGGCTGGAAACACCATATATTTT	CASRTGAGNTIYF	.	TRBD1	TRBV12-3/TRBV12-4	TRBJ1-3
TGTGCCAGCAGACGAACTGACAGGGCTAGCAATCAGCCCCAGCATTTT	CASRRTDRASNQPQHF	.	TRBD1	TRBV11-2	TRBJ1-5